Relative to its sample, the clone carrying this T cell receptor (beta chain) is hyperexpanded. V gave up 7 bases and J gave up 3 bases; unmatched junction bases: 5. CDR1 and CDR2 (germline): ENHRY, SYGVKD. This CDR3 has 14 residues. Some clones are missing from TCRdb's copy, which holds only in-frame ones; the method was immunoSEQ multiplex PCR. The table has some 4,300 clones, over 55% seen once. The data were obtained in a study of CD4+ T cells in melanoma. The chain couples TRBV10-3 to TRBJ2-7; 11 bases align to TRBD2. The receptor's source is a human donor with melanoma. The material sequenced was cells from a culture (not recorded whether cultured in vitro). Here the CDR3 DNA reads TGTGCCATCAAGAGTAGCGGGGGGGTCTACGAGCAGTACTTC. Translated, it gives CAIKSSGGVYEQYF.